This is a list of T cell receptor beta chains from one sample in a study of blood T cell repertoires in COVID-19. The method was immunoSEQ multiplex PCR; TCRdb's version includes in-frame clones alone and lacks a portion of them. This table has about 140,000 clones, roughly four fifths appearing once. Material for sequencing was PBMCs or T cells enriched from blood (not recorded which). The origin of the receptors is a woman between 18 and 29 years old who had been exposed to COVID-19. Each CDR3 is given with its conserved first and last residue. The D gene is left open where the match is weak. The size field is filled for only some rows; it gives once, few, many or a size class.

clone_size	v_call	j_call	d_call	cdr3_aa	cdr3_nt
NA	TRBV11-2	TRBJ1-2	NA	CASSSTFRATF	TGTGCCAGCAGCTCGACATTCAGGGCTACCTTC
few	TRBV9	TRBJ2-3	TRBD2	CASSVVTSGSGTDTQYF	TGTGCCAGCAGCGTAGTTACTAGCGGGAGTGGCACAGATACGCAGTATTTT
NA	TRBV4-2	TRBJ2-7	TRBD2	CASSQSGLAGGPYEQYF	TGTGCCAGCAGCCAATCCGGACTAGCGGGGGGTCCCTACGAGCAGTACTTC
NA	TRBV7-9	TRBJ2-2	TRBD1	CASSPQGAPGELFF	TGTGCCAGCAGTCCGCAGGGGGCGCCCGGGGAGCTGTTTTTT
NA	TRBV30	TRBJ1-1	NA	CAWRIQSNTEAFF	TGTGCCTGGAGGATACAGTCGAACACTGAAGCTTTCTTT
NA	TRBV11-2	TRBJ2-6	NA	CARAKFGANVLTF	TGTGCCAGAGCAAAGTTTGGGGCCAACGTCCTGACTTTC
NA	TRBV30	TRBJ2-2	NA	CAWSVGAGELFF	TGTGCCTGGAGTGTGGGGGCTGGGGAGCTGTTTTTT
NA	TRBV5-1	TRBJ2-7	NA	CASSPDLSSSAYEQYF	TGCGCCAGCAGTCCCGATCTCTCAAGTTCAGCCTACGAGCAGTACTTC
NA	TRBV27	TRBJ2-1	TRBD2	CASQSGVTYNEQFF	TGTGCCAGTCAAAGCGGGGTGACCTACAATGAGCAGTTCTTC
NA	TRBV11-2	TRBJ1-4	NA	CASSPTGRGEKLFF	TGTGCCAGCAGCCCTACAGGGCGAGGAGAAAAACTGTTTTTT
few	TRBV12-3/TRBV12-4	TRBJ1-1	NA	CASSTGMNTEAFF	TGTGCCAGCAGCACAGGGATGAACACTGAAGCTTTCTTT
NA	TRBV28	TRBJ1-2	NA	CASSTPGRVLYGYTF	TGTGCCAGCAGTACGCCAGGGAGGGTTCTCTATGGCTACACCTTC
NA	TRBV15	TRBJ1-1	TRBD1	CATSGWTGLDRPEAFF	TGTGCCACCAGCGGCTGGACAGGCTTAGACCGTCCTGAAGCTTTCTTT
NA	TRBV5-1	TRBJ2-2	TRBD1	CASSQGQGSPTGELFF	TGCGCCAGCAGCCAAGGACAGGGGTCCCCTACCGGGGAGCTGTTTTTT
NA	TRBV5-1	TRBJ2-2	TRBD2	CASSLDVGLANTGELFF	TGCGCCAGCAGCTTGGACGTGGGACTAGCGAACACCGGGGAGCTGTTTTTT
NA	TRBV9	TRBJ2-2	NA	CASSVTNPSGNTGELFF	TGTGCCAGCAGCGTGACGAATCCGAGCGGGAACACCGGGGAGCTGTTTTTT
NA	TRBV10-3	TRBJ2-5	TRBD1	CAISEQGASKETQYF	TGTGCCATCAGTGAACAGGGGGCGTCCAAAGAGACCCAGTACTTC
NA	TRBV28	TRBJ1-5	NA	CASSFRSSVSNQPQHF	TGTGCCAGCAGTTTTCGGAGTTCTGTGAGCAATCAGCCCCAGCATTTT
NA	TRBV30	TRBJ1-4	TRBD1	CAGTVYEKLFF	TGTGCCGGGACAGTATATGAAAAACTGTTTTTT
NA	TRBV6-5	TRBJ1-1	TRBD1	CASSPGTGSTEAFF	TGTGCCAGCAGTCCCGGGACAGGGAGCACTGAAGCTTTCTTT
NA	TRBV6-5	TRBJ2-1	TRBD1	CASSYRGTGGNEQFF	TGTGCCAGCAGTTACAGGGGGACAGGGGGCAATGAGCAGTTCTTC
NA	TRBV7-8	TRBJ1-5	NA	CASSLAGQGDRPQHF	TGTGCCAGCAGCTTAGCGGGGCAGGGTGACAGGCCCCAGCATTTT
NA	TRBV5-6	TRBJ2-7	NA	CASSLGGASYEQYF	TGTGCCAGCAGCTTGGGCGGGGCCTCCTACGAGCAGTACTTC
NA	TRBV19	TRBJ2-1	TRBD2	CASSTSGTSGRGEQFF	TGTGCCAGTAGTACCTCCGGGACTAGCGGGAGGGGTGAGCAGTTCTTC
few	TRBV3-1/TRBV3-2	TRBJ1-2	NA	CASRPRGEGSGYTF	TGTGCCAGCAGACCGCGGGGGGAGGGCTCTGGCTACACCTTC
NA	TRBV2	TRBJ1-1	NA	CASSELGGSQTEAFF	TGTGCCAGCAGTGAGTTGGGAGGGAGCCAAACTGAAGCTTTCTTT